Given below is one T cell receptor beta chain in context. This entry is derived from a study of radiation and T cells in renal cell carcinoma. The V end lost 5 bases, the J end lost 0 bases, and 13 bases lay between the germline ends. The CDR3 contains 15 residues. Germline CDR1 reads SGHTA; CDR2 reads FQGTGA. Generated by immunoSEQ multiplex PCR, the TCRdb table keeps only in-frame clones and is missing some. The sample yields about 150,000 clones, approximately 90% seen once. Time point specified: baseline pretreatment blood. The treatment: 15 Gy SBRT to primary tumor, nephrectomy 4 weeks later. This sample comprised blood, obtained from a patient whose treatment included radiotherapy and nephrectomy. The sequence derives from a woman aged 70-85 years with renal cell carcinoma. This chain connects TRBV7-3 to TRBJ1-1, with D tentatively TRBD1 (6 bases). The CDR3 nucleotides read TGTGCCAGCAGCCCCACCACAGGGATGAACACTGAAGCTTTCTTT. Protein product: CASSPTTGMNTEAFF.